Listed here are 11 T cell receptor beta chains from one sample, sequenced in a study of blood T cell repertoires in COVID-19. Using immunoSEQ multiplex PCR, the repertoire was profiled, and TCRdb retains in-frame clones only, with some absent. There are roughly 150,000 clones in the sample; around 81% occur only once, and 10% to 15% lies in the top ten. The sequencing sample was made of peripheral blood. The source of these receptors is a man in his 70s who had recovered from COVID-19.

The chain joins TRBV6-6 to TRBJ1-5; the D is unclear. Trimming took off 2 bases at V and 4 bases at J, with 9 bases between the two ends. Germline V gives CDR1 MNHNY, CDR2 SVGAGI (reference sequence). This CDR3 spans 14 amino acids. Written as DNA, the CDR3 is TGTGCCAGCAGTTACCCGGCCGGGAATCAGCCCCAGCATTTT. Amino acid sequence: CASSYPAGNQPQHF.

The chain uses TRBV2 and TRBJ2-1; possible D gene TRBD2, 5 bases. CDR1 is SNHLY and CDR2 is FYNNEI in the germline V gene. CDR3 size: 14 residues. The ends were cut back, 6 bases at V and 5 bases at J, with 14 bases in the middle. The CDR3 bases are TGTGCCAGCAGCGAAACGGACTGGGACAATGAGCAGTTCTTC. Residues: CASSETDWDNEQFF.

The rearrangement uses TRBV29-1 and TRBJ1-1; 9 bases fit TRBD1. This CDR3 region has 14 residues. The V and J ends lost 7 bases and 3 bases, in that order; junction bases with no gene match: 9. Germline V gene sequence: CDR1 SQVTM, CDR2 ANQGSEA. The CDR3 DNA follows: TGCAGCGGATTACCGGGACAGGGTGACACTGAAGCTTTCTTT. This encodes CSGLPGQGDTEAFF.

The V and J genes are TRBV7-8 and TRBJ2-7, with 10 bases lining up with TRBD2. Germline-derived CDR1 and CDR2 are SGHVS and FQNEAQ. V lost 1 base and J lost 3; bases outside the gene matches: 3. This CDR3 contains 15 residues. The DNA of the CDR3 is TGTGCCAGCAGCTTAGGGGCTAGCGGGAGCTACGAGCAGTACTTC. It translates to CASSLGASGSYEQYF. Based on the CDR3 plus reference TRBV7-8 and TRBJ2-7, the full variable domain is GAGVSQSPRYKVAKRGQDVALRCDPISGHVSLFWYQQALGQGPEFLTYFQNEAQLDKSGLPSDRFFAERPEGSVSTLKIQRTQQEDSAVYLCASSLGASGSYEQYFGPGTRLTVT.

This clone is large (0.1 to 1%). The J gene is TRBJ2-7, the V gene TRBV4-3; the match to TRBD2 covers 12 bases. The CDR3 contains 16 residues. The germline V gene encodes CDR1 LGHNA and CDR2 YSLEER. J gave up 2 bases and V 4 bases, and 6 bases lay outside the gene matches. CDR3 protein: CASSPSLAGGTYEQYF. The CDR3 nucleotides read TGCGCCAGCAGCCCCTCCCTAGCGGGAGGGACCTACGAGCAGTACTTC.

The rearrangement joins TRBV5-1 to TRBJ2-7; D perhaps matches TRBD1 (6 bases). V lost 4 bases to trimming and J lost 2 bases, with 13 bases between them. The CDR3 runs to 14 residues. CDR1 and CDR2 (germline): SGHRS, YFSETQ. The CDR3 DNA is TGCGCCAGCAGCACGGGACAAGTAACCTACGAGCAGTACTTC. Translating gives CASSTGQVTYEQYF.

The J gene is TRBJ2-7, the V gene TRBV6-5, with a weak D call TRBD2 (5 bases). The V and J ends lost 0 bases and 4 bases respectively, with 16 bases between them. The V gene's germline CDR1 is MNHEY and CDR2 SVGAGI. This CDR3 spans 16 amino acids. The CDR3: CASSYSRVPGSYEQYF. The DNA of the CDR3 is TGTGCCAGCAGTTACTCGCGGGTCCCCGGAAGTTACGAGCAGTACTTC.

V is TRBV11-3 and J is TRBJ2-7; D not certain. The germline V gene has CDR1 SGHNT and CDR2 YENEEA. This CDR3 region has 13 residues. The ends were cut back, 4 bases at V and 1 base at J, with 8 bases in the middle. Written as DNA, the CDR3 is TGTGCCAGCAGCTCCTCAGATTCCTACGAGCAGTACTTC. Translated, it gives CASSSSDSYEQYF.

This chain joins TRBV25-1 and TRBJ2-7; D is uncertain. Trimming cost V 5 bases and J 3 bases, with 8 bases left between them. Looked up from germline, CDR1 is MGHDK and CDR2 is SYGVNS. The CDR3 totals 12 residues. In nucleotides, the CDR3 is TGTGCCAGCAGTTCGGGTAGCTACGAGCAGTACTTC. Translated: CASSSGSYEQYF.

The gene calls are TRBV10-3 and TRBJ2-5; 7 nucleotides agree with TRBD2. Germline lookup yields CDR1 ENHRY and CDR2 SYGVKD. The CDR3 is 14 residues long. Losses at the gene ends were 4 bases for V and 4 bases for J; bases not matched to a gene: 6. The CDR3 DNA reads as TGTGCCATCAGTGGGACTAGGGGTGGAGAGACCCAGTACTTC. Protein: CAISGTRGGETQYF.

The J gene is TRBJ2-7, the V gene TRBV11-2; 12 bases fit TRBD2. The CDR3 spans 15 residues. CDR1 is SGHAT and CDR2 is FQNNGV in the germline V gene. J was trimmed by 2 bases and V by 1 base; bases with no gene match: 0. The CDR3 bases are TGTGCCAGCAGCTTAGGACTAGCGGGGGCCTACGAGCAGTACTTC. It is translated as CASSLGLAGAYEQYF.